This TCR beta chain was observed in a study of T-cell memory formation after mild COVID-19. Overall study context: The study found TCR clusters largely donor specific.

Study-level results: Memory cells collected pre-infection included some clones that later responded, suggesting cross-reactive memory joined. CD4+ bias marked clones expanding day 15 to 37, unlike balanced contracting clones.

From germline, CDR1 is LGHDT and CDR2 YNNKEL (reference sequence). The CDR3 sequence is 18 residues long. Trimming left V 0 bases short and J 2 bases short, with 18 bases between. TCRdb ran MiXCR on the 5' RACE reads and lists one entry per CDR3 protein. This table holds fewer than 30,000 distinct CDR3 sequences, 9% to 15% found once. This clonotype was detected many times. Its target is unknown. The specimen was PBMCs or a T cell subset sorted from them (not recorded which). V and J are TRBV3-1 and TRBJ2-3, with D perhaps TRBD2 (6 bases). The receptor comes from an adult woman who had mild COVID-19 (a few samples of this study predate the infection). Cell type and time point are not known. The CDR3: CASSQDWRSRGTTDTQYF. The CDR3 DNA reads as TGTGCCAGCAGCCAAGATTGGAGGTCGCGGGGCACCACAGATACGCAGTATTTT.